The 30 T cell receptor beta chains below were found in one sample sequenced in a study of cytomegalovirus exposure and HLA in healthy donors (dated by TCRdb to the late 2010s). Receptor libraries were prepared by the immunoSEQ multiplex PCR assay. For the multiplex PCR, a mixture combining 60 forward primers for TCR Vbeta segments and 13 reverse primers for TCR Jbeta segments was used. TCRdb provides this immuneACCESS table in a form limited to in-frame rearrangements. Some clones are lacking; in checked studies, under half of them reflect an unresolved V gene, and why the rest are absent is not known. For this sample the table gives roughly 100,000 clones, of which about 80% were detected only once. The ten largest make up 1.5% to 2.5% of the sample. The sample taken for sequencing was PBMCs. These receptors originate from a man aged 35 to 55 in good health and CMV-seronegative.

V usage is TRBV18 and J usage is TRBJ1-6; 10 bases match TRBD1. The CDR3 loop spans 16 amino acids. With 2 bases clipped from V and 7 bases from J, the junction kept 5 bases outside the gene matches. The V gene's germline CDR1 is KGHSH and CDR2 LQKENI. CDR3 nucleotides: TGTGCCAGCTCACCATCAGTGGGACAGGGGAATTCACCCCTCCACTTT. Translating it yields CASSPSVGQGNSPLHF.

The chain carries TRBV5-1 and TRBJ2-2; 10 bases align to TRBD1. Germline trimming cut 0 bases from V and 1 base from J; bases unmatched to any gene: 9. Germline V gene data show CDR1 as SGHRS and CDR2 as YFSETQ. The CDR3 has 19 amino acids. CDR3 DNA: TGCGCCAGCAGCTTGGGGGGACAGGGGTCCGGCCTGAACACCGGGGAGCTGTTTTTT. It yields the protein CASSLGGQGSGLNTGELFF.

The gene calls are TRBV18 and TRBJ1-5; 7 bases line up with TRBD1. The V gene's germline CDR1 is KGHSH and CDR2 LQKENI. V shed 5 bases and J 0 bases; nucleotides not matched to a gene: 4. The CDR3 extends over 15 amino acids. The CDR3 sequence: CASSIGQDSNQPQHF. The CDR3 DNA reads TGTGCCAGCTCAATCGGACAGGATAGCAATCAGCCCCAGCATTTT.

Concerning this clone: One junction end disagrees with the germline gene, perhaps due to a read error. The rearrangement links TRBV30 to TRBJ2-3, with D possibly being TRBD1 or TRBD2 (5 bases each). Germline CDR1 and CDR2: GTSNPN and SVGIG (reference sequence). This CDR3 contains 15 residues. The CDR3 DNA sequence: TGTACCTGGAGGACGGGCAGGGATCGCACAGATACGCAGTATTTT. Translated: CTWRTGRDRTDTQYF.

In DNA, the CDR3 is TGTGCCAGCAGTTCAAGCGGGAGCAGGGTTTATGAGCAGTTCTTC. Its protein product is CASSSSGSRVYEQFF. This chain uses TRBV27 with TRBJ2-1; 8 bases line up with TRBD2. The length of the CDR3 is 15 residues. Germline trimming cut 4 bases from V and 8 bases from J; bases unmatched to any gene: 10. The germline gives CDR1 MNHEY, CDR2 SMNVEV (reference sequence).

The V call is TRBV23-1, the J call TRBJ2-7, with D maybe TRBD1 (5 bases). TRBV23-1 counts as an open reading frame of uncertain function. V lost 0 bases and J 4 bases, leaving 16 bases between the germline ends. The length of the CDR3 is 16 residues. The CDR3 reads CASSQSYQGSPYEQYF. The CDR3 nucleotides are TGCGCCAGCAGTCAATCGTATCAGGGAAGTCCGTACGAGCAGTACTTC.

The table lists this clone with a count of one. The V gene is TRBV18, the J gene TRBJ2-3; the D is unclear. The ends were cut back, 6 bases at V and 2 bases at J, with 6 bases in the middle. This CDR3 spans 12 amino acids. Germline assignment: CDR1 KGHSH and CDR2 LQKENI. The CDR3 coding sequence is TGTGCCAGCTCGACAACCACAGATACGCAGTATTTT. Translated, it gives CASSTTTDTQYF.

The rearrangement links TRBV6-1 to TRBJ2-7; D not resolved. V gave up 1 base and J gave up 1 base, with 17 bases separating them. Germline CDR1 and CDR2: MNHNS and SASEGT. The CDR3 runs 17 residues. The CDR3: CASSEDGAPFFSYEQYF. CDR3 in DNA: TGTGCCAGCAGTGAAGACGGAGCGCCATTCTTTTCCTACGAGCAGTACTTC.

The J gene is TRBJ2-2, the V gene TRBV4-3; D remains unclear. Trimming left V 1 base short and J 8 bases short, with 8 bases between. The CDR3 is made up of 13 amino acids. The germline gives CDR1 LGHNA, CDR2 YSLEER. Written as DNA, the CDR3 is TGCGCCAGCAGCCAAGGGCGGTCAGGGGAGCTGTTTTTT. Translation gives CASSQGRSGELFF.

This clone is a singleton in its sample. The V gene is TRBV2, the J gene TRBJ2-1; D gene uncertain. Germline CDR1 SNHLY, CDR2 FYNNEI. V dropped 7 bases and J dropped 4 bases, with 5 bases sitting between them. The CDR3 consists of 11 residues. CDR3 residues: CASNQYNEQFF. As DNA, the CDR3 is TGTGCCAGCAATCAGTACAATGAGCAGTTCTTC.

This clone came up a few times. The DNA for the CDR3 is TGTGCCAGCAGCGCAGCGTCCCGGACAGGGCATAACTATGGCTACACCTTC. Residues: CASSAASRTGHNYGYTF. The V and J genes are TRBV9 and TRBJ1-2; 8 bases are shared with TRBD1. Trimming cost V 3 bases and J 1 base; bases outside gene matches: 11. Germline CDR1 SGDLS, CDR2 YYNGEE. This CDR3 region has 17 residues.

A note on this clone: The sample contains more than one DNA sequence encoding this CDR3. The chain couples TRBV7-9 to TRBJ1-1; D call uncertain. Germline V gene sequence: CDR1 SEHNR, CDR2 FQNEAQ (reference sequence). The CDR3 is 17 amino acids. V lost 5 bases and J 0 bases, leaving 19 bases between the germline ends. The CDR3 is CASSLHLQYSMNTEAFF. The DNA for the CDR3 is TGTGCCAGCAGCCTTCACCTACAGTATTCAATGAACACTGAAGCTTTCTTT.

The CDR3 spells CSVEGQGAIDTQYF. The DNA of the CDR3 is TGCAGCGTTGAAGGACAGGGGGCAATAGATACGCAGTATTTT. The chain carries TRBV29-1 and TRBJ2-3; 10 positions match TRBD1. The CDR3 runs to 14 residues. The junction had 3 bases not matched to a gene; V was cut back by 1 base and J by 5 bases. Germline values: CDR1 SQVTM, CDR2 ANQGSEA.

V gene TRBV2 combines with J gene TRBJ2-7; the D gene is possibly TRBD1 (8 bases). Germline V CDR1 and CDR2: SNHLY, FYNNEI. V was trimmed by 6 bases and J by 2 bases, leaving 17 bases between them. The CDR3 contains 15 residues. The CDR3 loop reads CASSGGQGGAYEQYF. The CDR3 region has the DNA TGTGCCAGCAGCGGCGGACAGGGAGGGGCCTACGAGCAGTACTTC. Combining the CDR3 with reference TRBV2 and TRBJ2-7 gives the whole variable domain EPEVTQTPSHQVTQMGQEVILRCVPISNHLYFYWYRQILGQKVEFLVSFYNNEISEKSEIFDDQFSVERPDGSNFTLKIRSTKLEDSAMYFCASSGGQGGAYEQYFGPGTRLTVT.

This clone appeared a few times. This chain connects TRBV14 to TRBJ1-5; D not certain. This CDR3 region has 12 residues. Germline lookup yields CDR1 SGHDN and CDR2 FVKESK. Trimming took 0 bases from V and 6 from J, leaving 3 bases between them. CDR3 sequence (DNA): TGTGCCAGCAGCCAAGATCGTCAGCCCCAGCATTTT. Its translation is CASSQDRQPQHF.

This clone is a singleton in its sample. The J gene is TRBJ2-7, the V gene TRBV5-8; D might be TRBD2 (6 bases). Germline CDR1 reads SGHTS; CDR2 reads YDEGEE. V dropped 4 bases and J dropped 5 bases, with 19 bases sitting between them. The CDR3 spans 15 residues. CDR3: CASSLSRAGSDEQYF. DNA of the CDR3: TGTGCCAGCAGCCTAAGTAGGGCGGGGAGCGACGAGCAGTACTTC.

The chain uses TRBV9 and TRBJ1-2; maybe TRBD1 (5 bases). Germline-derived CDR1 and CDR2 are SGDLS and YYNGEE. Deletions cut 2 bases from V and 3 bases from J, with 8 bases between. The CDR3 is made up of 13 amino acids. Written as DNA, the CDR3 is TGTGCCAGCAGCGTCGAGACAGACTATGGCTACACCTTC. This codes for CASSVETDYGYTF.

This clone was found a few times. The rearrangement joins TRBV11-2 to TRBJ1-1; no firm D call. Per germline, CDR1 SGHAT and CDR2 FQNNGV. There are 14 residues in the CDR3. V was pared by 3 bases and J by 3 bases, with 11 bases between. CDR3 loop: CASSLKGGDTEAFF. CDR3 in DNA: TGTGCCAGCAGCTTGAAGGGAGGAGACACTGAAGCTTTCTTT.

This clone came up once. A junction boundary mismatches the germline segment, possibly from a read error. The chain couples TRBV7-9 to TRBJ1-3; a possible D gene is TRBD1 (5 bases). The germline gives CDR1 SEHNR, CDR2 FQNEAQ (reference sequence). The CDR3 covers 12 residues. The chain's CDR3 is CSSSQTGDTIYF. The CDR3, as DNA: TGTTCCAGCAGCCAAACGGGGGACACCATATATTTT.

The chain carries TRBV7-9 and TRBJ1-1; 9 nucleotides line up with TRBD1. The V and J ends lost 5 bases and 0 bases, in that order; junction bases with no gene match: 10. Germline CDR1 and CDR2: SEHNR and FQNEAQ (reference sequence). The CDR3 spans 17 residues. CDR3 coding DNA: TGTGCCAGCAGCCCCCGTAGGGACAGGGTCATGAACACTGAAGCTTTCTTT. Translation gives CASSPRRDRVMNTEAFF. Variable domain in full (rest from reference TRBV7-9 and TRBJ1-1): DTGVSQNPRHKITKRGQNVTFRCDPISEHNRLYWYRQTLGQGPEFLTYFQNEAQLEKSRLLSDRFSAERPKGSFSTLEIQRTEQGDSAMYLCASSPRRDRVMNTEAFFGQGTRLTVV.

This sequence joins TRBV19 and TRBJ2-1, with TRBD1 as a possible D gene (5 bases). CDR3 length: 15 amino acids. The V end was cut by 3 bases, the J end by 6 bases, with 15 bases between. Germline assignment: CDR1 LNHDA and CDR2 SQIVND (reference sequence). The CDR3 sequence: CASSMVGPLSNEQFF. CDR3 nucleotide sequence: TGTGCCAGTAGTATGGTGGGGCCTTTAAGCAATGAGCAGTTCTTC.

This chain links TRBV6-5 with TRBJ1-2; maybe TRBD1 (6 bases). Germline assignment: CDR1 MNHEY and CDR2 SVGAGI. The CDR3 consists of 14 residues. V lost 0 bases and J lost 7, with 12 bases in between. The CDR3 nucleotides are TGTGCCAGCAGTTACTCTGGGGGGGCGCTTGGCTACACCTTC. Translated: CASSYSGGALGYTF.

CDR3 in amino acids: CASSPRFGQGIDGYTF. CDR3 in DNA: TGTGCCAGCTCACCTCGCTTCGGACAGGGTATTGATGGCTACACCTTC. The gene calls are TRBV18 and TRBJ1-2, with TRBD1 identical over 8 bases. The CDR3 extends over 16 amino acids. Germline values: CDR1 KGHSH, CDR2 LQKENI. V was clipped by 3 bases and J by 6 bases; unmatched bases: 12. The variable domain in full, with the rest retrieved from reference TRBV18 and TRBJ1-2, is NAGVMQNPRHLVRRRGQEARLRCSPMKGHSHVYWYRQLPEEGLKFMVYLQKENIIDESGMPKERFSAEFPKEGPSILRIQQVVRGDSAAYFCASSPRFGQGIDGYTFGSGTRLTVV.

V and J are TRBV7-9 and TRBJ1-4; D remains ambiguous. The CDR3 loop spans 13 amino acids. Germline V CDR1 and CDR2: SEHNR, FQNEAQ (reference sequence). V dropped 2 bases and J dropped 4 bases, with 5 bases sitting between them. The DNA of the CDR3 is TGTGCCAGCAGCTTACCTCTTAATGAAAAACTGTTTTTT. It encodes CASSLPLNEKLFF.

The chain employs TRBV4-3 and TRBJ1-4; possible D gene TRBD1, 6 bases. Trimming took 2 bases from V and 5 from J, leaving 15 bases between them. The germline CDR1 and CDR2 sequences are LGHNA and YSLEER. This CDR3 is built from 16 residues. This chain's CDR3 is CASSQTLTGLNEKLFF. The CDR3, as DNA: TGCGCCAGCAGCCAAACCCTTACAGGGCTAAATGAAAAACTGTTTTTT.

The chain joins TRBV28 to TRBJ2-1, with 9 bases that match TRBD1. Germline CDR1 reads MDHEN; CDR2 reads SYDVKM. Unmatched junction bases numbered 6, after V lost 6 bases and J lost 3 bases. The CDR3 length is 15 residues. CDR3 sequence reads: CASSDTGGIYNEQFF. For the CDR3, the DNA is TGTGCCAGCAGCGACACAGGGGGCATCTACAATGAGCAGTTCTTC.

There are a few counts of this clone. The chain's CDR3 is CASSPPPPLVGNEQFF. The CDR3 DNA is TGTGCCAGCAGCCCCCCACCCCCCCTAGTAGGCAATGAGCAGTTCTTC. This chain connects TRBV5-4 to TRBJ2-1; D remains ambiguous. Germline values: CDR1 SGHNT, CDR2 YYREEE (reference sequence). CDR3 length equals 16 residues. Trimming cost V 4 bases and J 6 bases, with 20 bases left between them.

The V call is TRBV6-1, the J call TRBJ1-3, with 9 bases matching TRBD1. The CDR3 loop spans 15 amino acids. The ends lost 5 bases at V and 8 bases at J; junction bases unmatched: 10. Per germline, CDR1 MNHNS and CDR2 SASEGT. DNA for the CDR3: TGTGCCAGCAGTCCCCGGGACAGGGAGTTATACACCATATATTTT. Translated, it gives CASSPRDRELYTIYF.

The chain has TRBV18 and TRBJ1-2; TRBD1 agrees at 7 bases. V lost 5 bases and J lost 8; bases outside the gene matches: 11. The CDR3 has 14 amino acids. Germline lookup yields CDR1 KGHSH and CDR2 LQKENI. DNA of the CDR3: TGTGCCAGCTCAATATTTCACAGGGGAGGCGGCTACACCTTC. Protein: CASSIFHRGGGYTF.

The rearrangement links TRBV5-6 to TRBJ2-3; the match to TRBD2 covers 10 bases. Germline loops: CDR1 SGHDT, CDR2 YYEEEE. V lost 4 bases and J lost 3; bases outside the gene matches: 11. The length of the CDR3 is 17 residues. The CDR3 DNA follows: TGTGCCAGCAGCACCCTTAGGCCGGGACTAGCGACAGATACGCAGTATTTT. Its protein product is CASSTLRPGLATDTQYF.